The T cell receptor beta chain described here comes from a study of blood T cell repertoires in COVID-19. Living in under 30 US areas, the participants were between roughly 18 and 90 years of age. The CDR3 has 15 residues. Germline CDR1 and CDR2: SGHDN and FVKESK. The V and J ends lost 0 bases and 4 bases respectively, with 12 bases between them. This clone was counted ten times or more. Assay used: immunoSEQ multiplex PCR; TCRdb lists only in-frame clones, some missing. The sample yields 200,000 to 250,000 clones, 70% to 90% seen once. The TCR originated in a woman aged 40-49 years with acute COVID-19. The material sequenced was PBMCs or T cells enriched from blood (not recorded which). This chain links TRBV14 with TRBJ1-1; D is ambiguous. As DNA, the CDR3 is TGTGCCAGCAGCCAAGATCTCACCACGGGCACTGAAGCTTTCTTT. This encodes CASSQDLTTGTEAFF.